Listed below are T cell receptor beta chains from one sample, sequenced in a study of CD8 T cells in Susac syndrome. MiXCR, applied by TCRdb to the immunoSEQ multiplex PCR reads, yields one record per CDR3 protein. The sample consists of approximately 230,000 distinct CDR3 sequences, approximately 92% of them appearing once. Material for sequencing was CD4+ T cells from PBMCs. The source of these receptors is a human donor with multiple sclerosis. Both conserved end residues are part of each CDR3.

J gene: TRBJ1-5
V gene: TRBV15
CDR3 protein: CATSRGQARNQPQHF

J gene: TRBJ1-1
V gene: TRBV20-1
CDR3 protein: CSARDEGQGANTEAFF

J gene: TRBJ1-6
V gene: TRBV9
CDR3 protein: CASSVGGVSGSPLHF

J gene: TRBJ1-4
V gene: TRBV7-2
CDR3 protein: CASSLALVEKLFF

J gene: TRBJ1-5
V gene: TRBV25-1
CDR3 protein: CASSEDRGHQPQHF

J gene: TRBJ2-4
V gene: TRBV20-1
CDR3 protein: CSARRGERAENIQYF

J gene: TRBJ2-2
V gene: TRBV20-1
CDR3 protein: CSARDRGTSGRASGELFF

J gene: TRBJ1-1
V gene: TRBV7-9
CDR3 protein: CASSLLSDTEAFF

J gene: TRBJ1-1
V gene: TRBV28
CDR3 protein: CASSRRTEAFF

J gene: TRBJ1-5
V gene: TRBV21-1
CDR3 protein: CASSKATTLSSRNQPQHF

J gene: TRBJ2-3
V gene: TRBV3-1
CDR3 protein: CASSQGQGYSTDTQYF

J gene: TRBJ1-2
V gene: TRBV29-1
CDR3 protein: CSVEGGNRAGYTF